The clone carrying this TCR beta chain turned up a few times. No antigen is known for it. The sample is drawn from a study of CD8+ T cells in alopecia areata. Turning to the study itself: A 6-month period off drug followed tofacitinib, which lasted 6 to 18 months.

RNA, once extracted, was reverse transcribed into cDNA for use as the sequencing template. Profiled with immunoSEQ multiplex PCR; TCRdb holds only in-frame clones, not every one. The sample contains some 130,000 clones, 45% to 50% of which appear only once. Whole-study findings and limits: Scalp sample sequencing also detects resident alphabeta T cells of normal skin. Normal scalp showed lower clonality than lesional scalp, especially alopecia totalis/universalis.

The study team obtained lesional scalp punch biopsies and peripheral blood from alopecia areata patients. The CDR3 has 15 residues. Germline lookup yields CDR1 SGHTA and CDR2 FQGTGA. Trimming pared 3 bases from V and 6 bases from J, leaving 12 bases between. The sample consisted of CD8+ T cells sorted from blood, taken at week 0. This receptor was identified in a human donor with alopecia areata. The chain links TRBV7-3 to TRBJ1-6; TRBD1 might be the D (6 bases). For the CDR3, the DNA is TGTGCCAGCAGCTTCCTGACAGGTCCTAATTCACCCCTCCACTTT. Its translation is CASSFLTGPNSPLHF.